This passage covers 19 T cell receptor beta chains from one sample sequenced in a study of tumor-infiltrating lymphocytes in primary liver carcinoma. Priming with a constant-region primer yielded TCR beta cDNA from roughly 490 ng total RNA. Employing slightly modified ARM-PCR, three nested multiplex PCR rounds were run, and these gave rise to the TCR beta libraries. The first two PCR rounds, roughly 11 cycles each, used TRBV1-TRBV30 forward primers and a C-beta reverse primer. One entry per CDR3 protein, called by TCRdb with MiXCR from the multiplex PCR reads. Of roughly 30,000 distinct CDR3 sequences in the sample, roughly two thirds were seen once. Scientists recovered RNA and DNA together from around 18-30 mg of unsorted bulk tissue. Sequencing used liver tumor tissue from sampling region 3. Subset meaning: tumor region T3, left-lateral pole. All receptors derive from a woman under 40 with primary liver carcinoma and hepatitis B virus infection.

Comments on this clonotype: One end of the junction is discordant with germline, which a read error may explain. The CDR3 bases are TGTGCCAGCAGCTTAGAAGGGGGAGAGACCAATGAGGAGTTCTTC. Translated: CASSLEGGETNEEFF. This rearrangement joins TRBV11-2 to TRBJ2-1, with a tentative D call TRBD1 (6 bases). The CDR3 covers 15 residues. Per the germline V gene, CDR1 is SGHAT and CDR2 is FQNNGV. Using reference TRBV11-2 and TRBJ2-1 for the parts outside the CDR3, the full variable domain is EAGVAQSPRYKIIEKRQSVAFWCNPISGHATLYWYQQILGQGPKLLIQFQNNGVVDDSQLPKDRFSAERLKGVDSTLKIQPAKLEDSAVYLCASSLEGGETNEEFFGPGTRLTVL.

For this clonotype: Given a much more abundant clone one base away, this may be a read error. CDR3 residues: CSVAYGNGSADTQYF. CDR3 bases: TGCAGCGTCGCCTATGGGAACGGGAGTGCTGATACGCAGTATTTT. The chain is built from TRBV29-1 and TRBJ2-3; D might be TRBD2 (6 bases). The V gene's germline CDR1 is SQVTM and CDR2 ANQGSEA. Trimming stripped 6 bases from V and 6 bases from J, with 22 bases between. The CDR3 consists of 15 residues.

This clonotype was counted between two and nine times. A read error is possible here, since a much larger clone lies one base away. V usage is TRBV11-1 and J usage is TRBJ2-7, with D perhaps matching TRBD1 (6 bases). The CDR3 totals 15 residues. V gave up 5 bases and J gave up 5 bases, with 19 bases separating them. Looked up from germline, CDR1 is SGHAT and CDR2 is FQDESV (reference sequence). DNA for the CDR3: TGTGCCAGCAGCCCTCGGACAGCAGGACAACACGAGCAGTACTTC. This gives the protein CASSPRTAGQHEQYF. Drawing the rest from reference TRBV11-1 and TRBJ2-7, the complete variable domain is EAEVAQSPRYKITEKSQAVAFWCDPISGHATLYWYRQILGQGPELLVQFQDESVVDDSQLPKDRFSAERLKGVDSTLKIQPAELGDSAMYLCASSPRTAGQHEQYFGPGTRLTVT.

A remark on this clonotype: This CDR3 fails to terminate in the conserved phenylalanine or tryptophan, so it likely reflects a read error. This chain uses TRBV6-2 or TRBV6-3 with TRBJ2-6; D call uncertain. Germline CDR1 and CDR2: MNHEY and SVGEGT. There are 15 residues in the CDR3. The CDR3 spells CVSSYGGLGANVLTL. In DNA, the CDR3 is TGTGTCAGCAGTTACGGTGGGCTTGGAGCCAACGTCCTGACTTTG.

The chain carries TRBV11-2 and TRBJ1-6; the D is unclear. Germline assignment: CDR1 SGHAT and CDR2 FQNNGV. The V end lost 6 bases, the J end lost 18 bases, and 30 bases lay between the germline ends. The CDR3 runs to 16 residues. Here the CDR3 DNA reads TGTGCCAGCAGTTTTGGTCGGAACCACTACAATTCAGCCCACCACTTT. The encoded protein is CASSFGRNHYNSAHHF.

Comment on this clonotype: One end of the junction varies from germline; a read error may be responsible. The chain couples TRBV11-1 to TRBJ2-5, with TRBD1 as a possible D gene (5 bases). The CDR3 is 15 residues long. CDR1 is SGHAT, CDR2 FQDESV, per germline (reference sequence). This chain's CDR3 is CASSPIGAQKLDKYF. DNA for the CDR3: TGTGCCAGCAGCCCCATAGGGGCCCAGAAGTTAGACAAGTACTTT.

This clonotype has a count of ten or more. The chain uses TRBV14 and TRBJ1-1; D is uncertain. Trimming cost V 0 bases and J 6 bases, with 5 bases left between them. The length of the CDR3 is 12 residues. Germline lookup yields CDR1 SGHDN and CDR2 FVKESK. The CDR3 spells CASSQDRAEAFF. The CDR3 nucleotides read TGTGCCAGCAGCCAAGACCGGGCTGAAGCTTTCTTT.

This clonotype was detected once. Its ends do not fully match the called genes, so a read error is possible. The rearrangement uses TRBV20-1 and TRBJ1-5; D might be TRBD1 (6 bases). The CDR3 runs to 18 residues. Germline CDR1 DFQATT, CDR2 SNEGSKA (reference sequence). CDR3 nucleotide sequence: TGCAGTGTTAGAGGTCCGGACAGCGCCGTCTATAGCAATCAGCCCCAGCATTTT. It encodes CSVRGPDSAVYSNQPQHF.

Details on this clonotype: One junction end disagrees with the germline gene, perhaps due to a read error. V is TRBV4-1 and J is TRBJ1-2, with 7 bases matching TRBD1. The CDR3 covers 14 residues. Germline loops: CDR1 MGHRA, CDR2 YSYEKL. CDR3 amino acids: CTSSPPGQPYVYTF. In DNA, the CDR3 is TGCACCAGCAGCCCGCCGGGACAGCCTTATGTCTACACCTTC.

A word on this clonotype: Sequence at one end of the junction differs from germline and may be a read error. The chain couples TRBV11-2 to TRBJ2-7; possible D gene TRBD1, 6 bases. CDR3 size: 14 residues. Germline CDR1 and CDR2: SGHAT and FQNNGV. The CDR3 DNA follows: TGTGCCAGCAGCCCCCCTTCAGGGGCTAGAGAGCAATACTTC. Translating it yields CASSPPSGAREQYF.

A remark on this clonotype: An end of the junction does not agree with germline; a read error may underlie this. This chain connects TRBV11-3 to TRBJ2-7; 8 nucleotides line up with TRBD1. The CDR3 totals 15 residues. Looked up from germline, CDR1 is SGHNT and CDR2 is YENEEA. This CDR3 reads CPSSSGTGGNYEQYF. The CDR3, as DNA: TGTCCCAGCAGCTCCGGGACAGGAGGCAACTACGAGCAGTACTTC.

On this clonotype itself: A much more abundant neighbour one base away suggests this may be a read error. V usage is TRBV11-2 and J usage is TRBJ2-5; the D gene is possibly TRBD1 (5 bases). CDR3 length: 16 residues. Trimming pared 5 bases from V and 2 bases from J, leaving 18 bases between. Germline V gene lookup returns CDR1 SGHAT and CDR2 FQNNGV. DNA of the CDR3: TGTGCCAGCAGCAAACAGGTTGGGCTAACACAAGAGACCCAGTACTTC. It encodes CASSKQVGLTQETQYF.

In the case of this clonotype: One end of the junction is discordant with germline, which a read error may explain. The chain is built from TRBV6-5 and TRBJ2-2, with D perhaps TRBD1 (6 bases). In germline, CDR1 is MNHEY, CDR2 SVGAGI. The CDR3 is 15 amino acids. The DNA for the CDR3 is TGTGCCAGCAATCCGCGCACAGGGTTCACCGAGGAGCTGTTTTTT. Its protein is CASNPRTGFTEELFF.

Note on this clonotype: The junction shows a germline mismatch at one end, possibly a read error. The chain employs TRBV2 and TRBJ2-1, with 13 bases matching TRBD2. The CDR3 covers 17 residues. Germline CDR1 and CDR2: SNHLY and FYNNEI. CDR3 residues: CASSRGRTSGSYNEQSF. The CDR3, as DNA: TGTGCCAGCTCCCGGGGGAGGACTAGCGGGAGTTACAATGAGCAGTCCTTC.

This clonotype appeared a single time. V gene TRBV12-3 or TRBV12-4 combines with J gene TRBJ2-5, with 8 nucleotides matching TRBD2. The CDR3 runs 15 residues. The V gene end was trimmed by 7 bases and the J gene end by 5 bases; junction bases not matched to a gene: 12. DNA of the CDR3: TGTGCCAGCAACTTAGCGGGATTTCCCCGGGAGACCCAGTACTTC. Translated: CASNLAGFPRETQYF.

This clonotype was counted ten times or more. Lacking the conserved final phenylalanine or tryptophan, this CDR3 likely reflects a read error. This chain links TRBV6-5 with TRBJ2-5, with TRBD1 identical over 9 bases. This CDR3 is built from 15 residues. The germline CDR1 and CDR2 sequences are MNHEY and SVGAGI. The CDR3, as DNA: TGTGCCAGCAGTCATGATACAGGGGGCGAGGAGATCCAGTACCTC. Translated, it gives CASSHDTGGEEIQYL.

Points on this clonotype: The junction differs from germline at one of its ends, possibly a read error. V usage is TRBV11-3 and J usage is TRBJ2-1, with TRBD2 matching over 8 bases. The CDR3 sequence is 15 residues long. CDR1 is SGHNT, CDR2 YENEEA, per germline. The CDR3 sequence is CASSRLAGRGYEQFF. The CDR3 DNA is TGTGCCAGCAGTCGACTAGCCGGGAGGGGGTATGAGCAATTCTTC.

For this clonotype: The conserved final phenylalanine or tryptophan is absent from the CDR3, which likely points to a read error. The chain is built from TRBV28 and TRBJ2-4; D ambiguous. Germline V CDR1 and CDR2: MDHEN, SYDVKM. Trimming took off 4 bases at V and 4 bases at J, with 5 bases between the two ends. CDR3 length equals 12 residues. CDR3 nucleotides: TGTGCCAGCAGTTCCGATAAAAACATTCAGTACTAC. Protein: CASSSDKNIQYY.

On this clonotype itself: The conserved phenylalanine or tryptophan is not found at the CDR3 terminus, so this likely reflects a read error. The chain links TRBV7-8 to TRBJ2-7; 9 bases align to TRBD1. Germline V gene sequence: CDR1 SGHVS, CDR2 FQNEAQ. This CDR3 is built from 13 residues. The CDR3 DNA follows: TGTGTCAGTGGACAGGGGCGCGCCTACGAGCAGTACATC. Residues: CVSGQGRAYEQYI.